The 21 T cell receptor beta chains below were found in one sample sequenced in a study of T cells in Graves' hyperthyroidism and ophthalmopathy. RNA transcripts yielded amplified TCR beta CDR3 regions. HTBI primers were the set used in a first-round RT-PCR of the TCR CDR3. TCRdb reanalysed the multiplex PCR reads using MiXCR and keeps one entry per CDR3 protein. The sample lists roughly 720,000 distinct CDR3 sequences; 17% were seen once. Sample: blood. The receptors derive from a man aged 50-60 years with Graves' hyperthyroidism.

Many counts were recorded for this clonotype. The rearrangement joins TRBV28 to TRBJ2-5; the D gene could be TRBD1 or TRBD2 (7 bases each). The V and J ends lost 5 bases and 1 base respectively, with 26 bases between them. The CDR3 is made up of 19 amino acids. Germline-derived CDR1 and CDR2 are MDHEN and SYDVKM. The CDR3 loop reads CASSPGGGTERGLQETQYF. In DNA form, the CDR3 reads TGTGCCAGCAGTCCGGGGGGCGGAACCGAGAGGGGGCTCCAAGAGACCCAGTACTTC.

This clonotype was detected ten times or more. The rearrangement joins TRBV20-1 to TRBJ2-3, with 7 bases identical to TRBD2. With V trimmed by 6 bases and J by 5 bases, 8 bases remained unmatched. CDR1 and CDR2 from the germline V gene are DFQATT and SNEGSKA (reference sequence). The CDR3 contains 13 residues. The CDR3 DNA is TGCAGTGCCCCTGGACTAGGGGAAGATACGCAGTATTTT. Protein product: CSAPGLGEDTQYF.

This chain uses TRBV28 with TRBJ2-7, with D perhaps matching TRBD1 or TRBD2 (6 bases each). The CDR3 has 15 amino acids. CDR1 and CDR2 from the germline V gene are MDHEN and SYDVKM. Deletions cut 4 bases from V and 0 bases from J, with 13 bases between. The CDR3 DNA reads TGTGCCAGCAGTTCTCCGGGGGCGAGCTCCTACGAGCAGTACTTC. Its protein is CASSSPGASSYEQYF.

This clonotype was picked up many times. The chain combines TRBV27 with TRBJ2-7; no definite D call. Deletions cut 2 bases from V and 0 bases from J, with 14 bases between. Germline V gene data show CDR1 as MNHEY and CDR2 as SMNVEV (reference sequence). The CDR3 totals 16 residues. The CDR3 DNA sequence: TGTGCCAGCAGTTTAAGTAACAGACTGAGCTCCTACGAGCAGTACTTC. As protein: CASSLSNRLSSYEQYF.

This rearrangement joins TRBV7-9 to TRBJ2-7; TRBD1 is a possible D gene (5 bases). The CDR3 has 15 amino acids. V was clipped by 7 bases and J by 2 bases, with 18 bases between them. CDR1 is SEHNR and CDR2 is FQNEAQ in the germline V gene (reference sequence). CDR3 bases: TGTGCCAGCACCCCAAGGGGCGGTACTACCTACGAGCAGTACTTC. This encodes CASTPRGGTTYEQYF.

This clonotype was observed many times. The chain has TRBV2 and TRBJ2-1; maybe TRBD1 (6 bases). CDR3 length: 13 residues. CDR1 SNHLY and CDR2 FYNNEI come from the germline V gene. V gave up 4 bases and J gave up 10 bases, with 14 bases separating them. The CDR3 reads CASSVIDGQEQFF. CDR3 bases: TGTGCCAGCAGTGTGATTGATGGACAGGAGCAGTTCTTC.

This clonotype came up many times. The chain employs TRBV7-2 and TRBJ1-1; 9 bases agree with TRBD1. Germline loops: CDR1 SGHTA, CDR2 FQGNSA. The CDR3 extends over 16 amino acids. The V and J ends lost 4 bases and 4 bases, in that order; junction bases with no gene match: 10. The CDR3 is CASSSPGQGGSTEAFF. CDR3 nucleotides: TGTGCCAGCAGCTCTCCGGGACAGGGAGGTAGCACTGAAGCTTTCTTT.

The rearrangement links TRBV7-8 to TRBJ1-5, with D possibly TRBD1 on 6 matching bases. Germline CDR1 SGHVS, CDR2 FQNEAQ. This CDR3 is built from 15 residues. V was cut by 5 bases and J by 5 bases, with 16 bases left in between. The CDR3 region has the DNA TGTGCCAGCAGCCCTGCCATCAGGGGTTATCAGCCCCAGCATTTT. Residues: CASSPAIRGYQPQHF.

In its sample, this clonotype was seen many times. V is TRBV28 and J is TRBJ2-3; no firm D call. CDR1 MDHEN and CDR2 SYDVKM come from the germline V gene. This CDR3 has 15 amino acids. Trimming stripped 2 bases from V and 0 bases from J, with 9 bases between. The CDR3 here is CASSLTVSSTDTQYF. The DNA of the CDR3 is TGTGCCAGCAGTTTAACGGTTTCTAGCACAGATACGCAGTATTTT.

Remarks on this clonotype: The conserved phenylalanine or tryptophan is not found at the CDR3 terminus, so this likely reflects a read error. The genes are TRBV28 and TRBJ2-3, with TRBD1 as a possible D gene (6 bases). Between the trimmed V and J ends, which lost 3 bases and 3 bases, there was a span of 13 bases. CDR3 length: 15 residues. CDR1 and CDR2 (germline): MDHEN, SYDVKM. This CDR3 reads CASSLGAVNTDTQYL. In DNA, the CDR3 is TGTGCCAGCAGTTTGGGGGCAGTGAATACAGATACGCAGTATCTT.

The CDR3 coding sequence is TGTGCCAGCAGCTTACATGGGACTAGCGGCAACACCGGGGAGCTGTTTTTT. Protein product: CASSLHGTSGNTGELFF. This chain connects TRBV11-2 to TRBJ2-2; 11 bases fit TRBD2. There are 17 residues in the CDR3. The V segment lost 2 bases and the J segment 2 bases; nucleotides outside the gene matches: 4. Germline V lookup: CDR1 SGHAT, CDR2 FQNNGV.

The V and J genes are TRBV7-9 and TRBJ1-1; D remains ambiguous. The CDR3 runs 14 residues. Germline loops: CDR1 SEHNR, CDR2 FQNEAQ (reference sequence). V lost 8 bases, J lost 1 base, and 14 bases lay in between. CDR3 protein: CASGWEGPNTEAFF. The CDR3 coding sequence is TGTGCCAGCGGGTGGGAGGGCCCGAACACTGAAGCTTTCTTT.

This chain connects TRBV12-3 or TRBV12-4 to TRBJ2-1; D gene uncertain. The CDR3 runs to 14 residues. Trimming cost V 8 bases and J 0 bases, with 11 bases left between them. The CDR3 here is CASGKKSSYNEQFF. In DNA form, the CDR3 reads TGTGCCAGCGGGAAGAAGAGCTCCTACAATGAGCAGTTCTTC.

There are many counts of this clonotype. The V and J genes are TRBV11-3 and TRBJ2-5; D uncertain. Per the germline V gene, CDR1 is SGHNT and CDR2 is YENEEA. V dropped 6 bases and J dropped 0 bases, with 11 bases sitting between them. The CDR3 runs 14 residues. The CDR3 DNA reads TGTGCCAGCAGTCGAGGACGGGACCAAGAGACCCAGTACTTC. Translated: CASSRGRDQETQYF.

V and J are TRBV19 and TRBJ2-4; 9 bases map to TRBD1. Germline CDR1 reads LNHDA; CDR2 reads SQIVND (reference sequence). The CDR3 spans 15 residues. The ends lost 5 bases at V and 4 bases at J; junction bases unmatched: 6. CDR3 in amino acids: CASSSRTGDKNIQYF. The CDR3 DNA is TGTGCCAGTAGTTCCCGGACAGGGGATAAAAACATTCAGTACTTC.

The table lists this clonotype with many counts. The genes are TRBV10-1 and TRBJ2-1, with D tentatively TRBD2 (6 bases). Germline values: CDR1 WNHNN, CDR2 SYGVQD (reference sequence). The V end was cut by 4 bases, the J end by 4 bases, with 17 bases between. The CDR3 extends over 16 amino acids. The CDR3 spells CASSGARLGNYNEQFF. The CDR3 nucleotides are TGCGCCAGCAGTGGGGCAAGACTAGGGAATTACAATGAGCAGTTCTTC.

This clonotype was detected ten times or more. The V and J genes are TRBV7-8 and TRBJ2-7, with D perhaps matching TRBD1 (7 bases). Trimming shortened V by 5 bases and J by 0 bases, and 14 bases separated the two germline ends. CDR1 and CDR2 (germline): SGHVS, FQNEAQ. This CDR3 region has 15 residues. The CDR3 loop reads CASSGGTANSYEQYF. CDR3 sequence (DNA): TGTGCCAGCAGCGGGGGGACAGCCAACTCCTACGAGCAGTACTTC.

As concerns this clonotype: It may be a read error: a sequence one base away is much more abundant. The chain combines TRBV7-6 with TRBJ2-1, with D maybe TRBD1 (5 bases). The CDR3 covers 15 residues. Per the germline V gene, CDR1 is SGHVS and CDR2 is FNYEAQ. CDR3 DNA: TGTGCCAGCAGCTTATCAGGGAACGTCCACAATGAGCAGTCCTTC. Amino acid sequence: CASSLSGNVHNEQSF.

The genes are TRBV12-3 or TRBV12-4 and TRBJ2-5; 10 bases map to TRBD2. The CDR3 is made up of 18 amino acids. After removal of 5 bases from V and 1 base from J, the junction contained 13 bases not matched to a gene. The CDR3 DNA is TGTGCCAGCAGTCCCGGGGGACGAGCGGGAGGGATCCAAGAGACCCAGTACTTC. Amino acid sequence: CASSPGGRAGGIQETQYF.

This rearrangement joins TRBV7-9 to TRBJ2-2; tentatively, D is TRBD1 (7 bases). Germline values: CDR1 SEHNR, CDR2 FQNEAQ (reference sequence). This CDR3 has 16 amino acids. Between the trimmed V and J ends, which lost 6 bases and 5 bases, there was a span of 19 bases. The CDR3 region is CASRPPRQGGTGELFF. The CDR3 DNA reads TGTGCCAGCAGACCCCCACGACAGGGAGGTACCGGGGAGCTGTTTTTT.

This chain joins TRBV5-1 and TRBJ2-1; 7 bases are shared with TRBD2. The J segment lost 1 base and the V segment lost 2 bases, leaving 6 bases of the junction unmatched. CDR3 length: 16 residues. Germline CDR1 and CDR2: SGHRS and YFSETQ. This CDR3 is CASSFSSGSSYNEQFF. The CDR3 region has the DNA TGCGCCAGCAGCTTCTCTAGCGGAAGTTCCTACAATGAGCAGTTCTTC. The whole variable domain, remainder taken from reference TRBV5-1 and TRBJ2-1, is KAGVTQTPRYLIKTRGQQVTLSCSPISGHRSVSWYQQTPGQGLQFLFEYFSETQRNKGNFPGRFSGRQFSNSRSEMNVSTLELGDSALYLCASSFSSGSSYNEQFFGPGTRLTVL.